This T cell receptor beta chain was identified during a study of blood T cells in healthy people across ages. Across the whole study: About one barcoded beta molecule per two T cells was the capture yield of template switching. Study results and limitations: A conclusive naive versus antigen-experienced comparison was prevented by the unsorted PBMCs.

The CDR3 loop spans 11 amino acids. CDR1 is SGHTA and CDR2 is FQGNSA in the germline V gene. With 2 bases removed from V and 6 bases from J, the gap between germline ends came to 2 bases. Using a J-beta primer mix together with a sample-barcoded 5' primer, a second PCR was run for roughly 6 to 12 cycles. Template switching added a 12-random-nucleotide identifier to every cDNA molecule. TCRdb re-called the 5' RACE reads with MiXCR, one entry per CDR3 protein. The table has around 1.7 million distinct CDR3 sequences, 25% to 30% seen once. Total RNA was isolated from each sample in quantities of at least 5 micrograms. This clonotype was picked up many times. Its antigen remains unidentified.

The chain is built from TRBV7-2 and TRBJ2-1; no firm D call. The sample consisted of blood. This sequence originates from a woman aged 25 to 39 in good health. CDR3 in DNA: TGTGCCAGCAGCTTACTCAATGAGCAGTTCTTC. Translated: CASSLLNEQFF.